The clone carrying this TCR beta chain was detected only once. Its target is unknown. The data were taken from a study of PD-1 blockade in classical Hodgkin lymphoma. Study results and limitations: Reports described newly diagnosed patients as having lower baseline TCR diversity than healthy donors. Compared with baseline, CD4+ but not CD8+ TCR diversity had risen significantly by C4D1.

The data were produced by immunoSEQ multiplex PCR, yet TCRdb's version contains in-frame clones alone and is incomplete. The sample holds more than 30,000 clones, roughly four fifths seen once. All patients experienced relapse after autologous stem cell transplantation, and brentuximab vedotin exposure was variable. The CDR3 length is 14 residues. Germline CDR1 SQVTM, CDR2 ANQGSEA. Trimming stripped 7 bases from V and 4 bases from J, with 19 bases between. The rearrangement uses TRBV29-1 and TRBJ1-1; no definite D call. This TCR derives from a human donor with classical Hodgkin lymphoma. The sequencing used peripheral blood mononuclear cells (PBMCs), collected at baseline. The CDR3 protein is CSACEVAVCTEAFF. In DNA, the CDR3 is TGCAGCGCCTGTGAGGTAGCAGTTTGCACTGAAGCTTTCTTT.